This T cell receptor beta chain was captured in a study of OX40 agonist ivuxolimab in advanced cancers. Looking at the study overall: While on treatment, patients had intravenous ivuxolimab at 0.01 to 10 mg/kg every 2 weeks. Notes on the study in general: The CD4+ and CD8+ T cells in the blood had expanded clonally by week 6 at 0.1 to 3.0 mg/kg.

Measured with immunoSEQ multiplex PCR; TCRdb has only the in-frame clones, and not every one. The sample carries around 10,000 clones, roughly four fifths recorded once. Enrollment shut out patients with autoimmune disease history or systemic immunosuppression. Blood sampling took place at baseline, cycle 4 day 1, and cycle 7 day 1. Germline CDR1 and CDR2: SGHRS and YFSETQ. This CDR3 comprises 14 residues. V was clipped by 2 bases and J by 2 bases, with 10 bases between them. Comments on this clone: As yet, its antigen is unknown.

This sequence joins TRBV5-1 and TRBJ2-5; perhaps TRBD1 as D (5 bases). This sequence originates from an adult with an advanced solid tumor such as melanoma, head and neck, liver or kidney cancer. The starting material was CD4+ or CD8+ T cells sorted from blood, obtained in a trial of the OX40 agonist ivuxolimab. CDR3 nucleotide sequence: TGCGCCAGCAGCTTCCAGGGTGGGCAAGAGACCCAGTACTTC. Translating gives CASSFQGGQETQYF.